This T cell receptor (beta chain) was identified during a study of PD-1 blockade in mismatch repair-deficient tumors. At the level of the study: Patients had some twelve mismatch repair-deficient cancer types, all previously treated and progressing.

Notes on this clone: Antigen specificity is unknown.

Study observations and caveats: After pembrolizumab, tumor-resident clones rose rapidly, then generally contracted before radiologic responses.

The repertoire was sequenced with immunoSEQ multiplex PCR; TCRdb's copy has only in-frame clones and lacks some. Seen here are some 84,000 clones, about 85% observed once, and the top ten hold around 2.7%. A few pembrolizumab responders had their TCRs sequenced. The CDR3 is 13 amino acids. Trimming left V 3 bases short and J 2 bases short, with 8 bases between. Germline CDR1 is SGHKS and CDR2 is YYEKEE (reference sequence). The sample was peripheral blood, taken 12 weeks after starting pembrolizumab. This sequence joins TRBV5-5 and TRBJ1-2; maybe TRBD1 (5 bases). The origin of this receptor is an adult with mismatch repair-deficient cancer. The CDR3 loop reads CASSWGPNYGYTF. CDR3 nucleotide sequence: TGTGCCAGCAGCTGGGGACCGAACTATGGCTACACCTTC.